The 17 T cell receptor beta chains reported below all come from one sample, sequenced in a study of cytomegalovirus exposure and HLA in healthy donors. It was with 60 Vbeta and 13 Jbeta primers that the PCR ran. Sequenced by immunoSEQ multiplex PCR; TCRdb stores in-frame clones only, minus some. The sample holds approximately 110,000 clones. The sequenced material came from PBMCs. Source of these receptors: a young man in good health and CMV-seronegative.

Remarks on this clone: One junction end disagrees with the germline gene, perhaps due to a read error. The gene calls are TRBV6-6 and TRBJ2-7, with 7 bases that match TRBD1. Germline V gene lookup returns CDR1 MNHNY and CDR2 SVGAGI (reference sequence). CDR3 length: 12 amino acids. The CDR3 sequence is CASTYRGYEQYF. The CDR3 DNA reads TGTGCCAGCACTTACAGGGGCTACGAGCAGTACTTC.

This sequence joins TRBV19 and TRBJ2-1; TRBD1 might be the D (5 bases). Between the trimmed V and J ends, which lost 7 bases and 6 bases, there was a span of 22 bases. The length of the CDR3 is 16 residues. CDR1 and CDR2 from the germline V gene are LNHDA and SQIVND (reference sequence). The CDR3 bases are TGTGCCAGTACCCTGGGGATGTGGTCAGGGATCAATGAGCAGTTCTTC. Amino acid sequence: CASTLGMWSGINEQFF.

V is TRBV9 and J is TRBJ1-3; D not resolved. The germline V and J ends were trimmed by 0 bases and 4 bases, with 11 bases remaining between them. This CDR3 is built from 15 residues. Germline V gives CDR1 SGDLS, CDR2 YYNGEE. CDR3 amino acids: CASSVADGVGNTIYF. CDR3 coding DNA: TGTGCCAGCAGCGTAGCTGACGGGGTAGGAAACACCATATATTTT.

The genes are TRBV28 and TRBJ2-7; a weak D match, TRBD2 (5 bases). V was pared by 3 bases and J by 7 bases, with 10 bases between. Per the germline V gene, CDR1 is MDHEN and CDR2 is SYDVKM. The CDR3 extends over 12 amino acids. CDR3 in amino acids: CASSLATGEQYF. The DNA for the CDR3 is TGTGCCAGCAGTTTGGCCACGGGGGAGCAGTACTTC.

This sequence joins TRBV27 and TRBJ2-7; 10 nucleotides line up with TRBD1. The ends lost 5 bases at V and 4 bases at J; junction bases unmatched: 5. Germline CDR1 and CDR2: MNHEY and SMNVEV (reference sequence). This CDR3 region has 14 residues. The CDR3 bases are TGTGCCAGCAGTAACCGGGACAGGGGTTACGAGCAGTACTTC. The encoded protein is CASSNRDRGYEQYF.

This rearrangement joins TRBV28 to TRBJ2-5, with D unclear. Deletions cut 4 bases from V and 5 bases from J, with 8 bases between. Germline CDR1 reads MDHEN; CDR2 reads SYDVKM. The CDR3 is 12 residues long. The CDR3 sequence: CASSSPRETQYF. CDR3 nucleotides: TGTGCCAGCAGTTCTCCGAGGGAGACCCAGTACTTC.

The chain is built from TRBV19 and TRBJ1-2; the match to TRBD1 covers 9 bases. The V gene end was trimmed by 5 bases and the J gene end by 8 bases; junction bases not matched to a gene: 15. CDR1 and CDR2 (germline): LNHDA, SQIVND (reference sequence). This CDR3 comprises 16 residues. CDR3 sequence reads: CASSFRWTGVGEGYTF. CDR3 DNA sequence: TGTGCCAGTAGTTTTCGATGGACAGGGGTGGGAGAAGGCTACACCTTC.

This chain connects TRBV15 to TRBJ1-2; D perhaps matches TRBD1 (5 bases). V was pared by 0 bases and J by 5 bases, with 10 bases between. Germline V lookup: CDR1 LNHNV, CDR2 YYDKDF (reference sequence). CDR3 length equals 14 residues. CDR3 in DNA: TGTGCCACCAGCAGAGACAGGGCTGCGTATGGCTACACCTTC. Translating gives CATSRDRAAYGYTF.

The V and J genes are TRBV29-1 and TRBJ2-7; 7 nucleotides line up with TRBD1. V shed 7 bases, J shed 3 bases, and the junction held 3 bases outside the gene matches. This CDR3 contains 11 residues. Germline V gives CDR1 SQVTM, CDR2 ANQGSEA. CDR3: CSAHRGYEQYF. The CDR3 bases are TGCAGCGCTCACAGGGGCTACGAGCAGTACTTC.

V usage is TRBV2 and J usage is TRBJ1-4; no reliable D call. The V gene's germline CDR1 is SNHLY and CDR2 FYNNEI. CDR3 size: 12 residues. V was shortened by 3 bases and J by 8 bases, with 7 bases between the two germline ends. The CDR3 DNA follows: TGTGCCAGCAGTGATTCGGGGGAAAAACTGTTTTTT. Translated, it gives CASSDSGEKLFF.

The chain carries TRBV13 and TRBJ2-5, with 7 positions matching TRBD2. Germline assignment: CDR1 PRHDT and CDR2 FYEKMQ (reference sequence). The J segment lost 0 bases and the V segment lost 2 bases, leaving 12 bases of the junction unmatched. This CDR3 contains 18 residues. The chain's CDR3 is CASSLTSALLSYQETQYF. The CDR3 DNA follows: TGTGCCAGCAGCTTAACTAGCGCGCTATTATCGTACCAAGAGACCCAGTACTTC.

This chain links TRBV28 with TRBJ2-3; 7 bases match TRBD2. Losses at the gene ends were 1 base for V and 2 bases for J; bases not matched to a gene: 6. Germline CDR1 reads MDHEN; CDR2 reads SYDVKM. The CDR3 contains 16 residues. Written as DNA, the CDR3 is TGTGCCAGCAGTTTATTCGGCGGGAGAGACACAGATACGCAGTATTTT. Its protein product is CASSLFGGRDTDTQYF.

The chain carries TRBV7-2 and TRBJ2-5; D is ambiguous. The J call could be wrong; TRBJ2-7 is a better fit for the DNA end. The CDR3 contains 13 residues. Per germline, CDR1 SGHTA and CDR2 FQGNSA. The CDR3 nucleotides are TGTGCCAGCAGCTTGCCGAACTCCTACGAGCAGTACTTC. Its translation is CASSLPNSYEQYF.

V is TRBV4-1 and J is TRBJ2-5; 8 bases align to TRBD2. Germline CDR1 reads MGHRA; CDR2 reads YSYEKL. J gave up 5 bases and V 1 base, and 3 bases lay outside the gene matches. This CDR3 is 14 amino acids long. In DNA, the CDR3 is TGCGCCAGCAGCCAAGTCGGACTAGCCGAGACCCAGTACTTC. It translates to CASSQVGLAETQYF.

CDR3 in amino acids: CASSFAGNYGYTF. The CDR3 DNA reads as TGTGCCAGCAGCTTTGCAGGGAACTATGGCTACACCTTC. The chain carries TRBV5-4 and TRBJ1-2, with D possibly TRBD1 on 5 matching bases. Trimming pared 2 bases from V and 2 bases from J, leaving 7 bases between. Germline V gives CDR1 SGHNT, CDR2 YYREEE (reference sequence). This CDR3 is 13 amino acids long.

The chain joins TRBV30 to TRBJ1-2; D remains unclear. This CDR3 has 14 residues. Germline V gives CDR1 GTSNPN, CDR2 SVGIG (reference sequence). The V and J ends lost 4 bases and 5 bases respectively, with 17 bases between them. The CDR3 DNA sequence: TGTGCCTGGACTCCTCCGACGGAGAATTATGGCTACACCTTC. Protein sequence: CAWTPPTENYGYTF.

J is TRBJ2-7 and V is TRBV6-1, with 10 nucleotides matching TRBD2. The trim removed 5 bases at V and 7 bases at J, leaving 8 bases unmatched. The CDR3 loop spans 14 amino acids. CDR1 and CDR2 from the germline V gene are MNHNS and SASEGT. The CDR3 loop reads CASSRLAGAREQYF. The CDR3 DNA reads as TGTGCCAGCAGTCGGCTAGCGGGAGCGCGGGAGCAGTACTTC.